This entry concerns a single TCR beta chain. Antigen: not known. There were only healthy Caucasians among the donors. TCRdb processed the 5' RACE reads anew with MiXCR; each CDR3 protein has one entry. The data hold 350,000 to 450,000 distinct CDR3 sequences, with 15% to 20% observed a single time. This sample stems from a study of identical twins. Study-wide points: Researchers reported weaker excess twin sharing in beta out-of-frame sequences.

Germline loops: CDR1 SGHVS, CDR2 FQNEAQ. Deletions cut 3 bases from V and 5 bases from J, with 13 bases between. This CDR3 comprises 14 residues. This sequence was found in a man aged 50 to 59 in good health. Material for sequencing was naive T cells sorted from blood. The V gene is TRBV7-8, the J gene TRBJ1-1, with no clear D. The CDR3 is CASSFPDLGTEAFF. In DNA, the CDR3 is TGTGCCAGCAGCTTCCCGGACCTAGGGACTGAAGCTTTCTTT.